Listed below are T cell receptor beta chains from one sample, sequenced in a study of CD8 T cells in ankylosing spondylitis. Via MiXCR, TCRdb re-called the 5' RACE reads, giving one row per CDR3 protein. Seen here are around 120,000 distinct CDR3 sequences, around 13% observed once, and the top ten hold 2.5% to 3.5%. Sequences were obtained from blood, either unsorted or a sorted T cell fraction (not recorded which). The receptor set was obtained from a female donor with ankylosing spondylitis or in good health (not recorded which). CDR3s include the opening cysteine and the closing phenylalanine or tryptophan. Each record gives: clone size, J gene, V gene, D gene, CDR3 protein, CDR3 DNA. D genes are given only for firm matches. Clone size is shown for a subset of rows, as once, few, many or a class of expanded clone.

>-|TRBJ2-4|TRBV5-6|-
CASSLEGAGSAKNIQYF
TGTGCCAGCAGCTTGGAGGGTGCGGGCAGTGCCAAAAACATTCAGTACTTC
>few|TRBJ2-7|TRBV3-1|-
CASSQSEEEQYF
TGTGCCAGCAGCCAAAGTGAAGAAGAGCAGTACTTC
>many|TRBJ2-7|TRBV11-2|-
CASSLDQTSSYEQYF
TGTGCCAGCAGCTTAGATCAGACTAGCTCCTACGAGCAGTACTTC
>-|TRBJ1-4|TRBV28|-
CASSWEGKLFF
TGTGCCAGCAGTTGGGAGGGAAAACTGTTTTTT
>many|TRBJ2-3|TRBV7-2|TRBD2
CASSLVPAGGLTDTQYF
TGTGCCAGCAGCTTAGTTCCCGCGGGGGGGCTCACAGATACGCAGTATTTT
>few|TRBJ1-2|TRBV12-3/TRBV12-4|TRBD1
CASSLNGQGTYGYTF
TGTGCCAGCAGTCTTAATGGACAGGGGACTTATGGCTACACCTTC
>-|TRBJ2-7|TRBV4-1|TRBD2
CASSQERASGGVYEQYF
TGCGCCAGCAGCCAAGAGAGGGCTAGCGGGGGGGTTTACGAGCAGTACTTC
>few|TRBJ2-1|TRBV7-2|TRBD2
CASSSEISGRARNEQFF
TGTGCCAGCAGCTCCGAAATTAGCGGGAGGGCCAGGAATGAGCAGTTCTTC
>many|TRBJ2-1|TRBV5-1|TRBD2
CASSVSGVSYNEQFF
TGCGCCAGCAGCGTGAGCGGGGTCTCCTACAATGAGCAGTTCTTC
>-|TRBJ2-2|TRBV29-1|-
CSVPGTRSSGELFF
TGCAGCGTTCCCGGGACAAGGTCCTCCGGGGAGCTGTTTTTT
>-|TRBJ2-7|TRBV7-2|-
CASSLFSGDEQYF
TGTGCCAGCAGCTTATTTTCTGGGGACGAGCAGTACTTC
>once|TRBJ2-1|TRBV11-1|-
CASSLSPNHGNEQFF
TGTGCCAGCAGCTTAAGTCCAAACCACGGCAATGAGCAGTTCTTC
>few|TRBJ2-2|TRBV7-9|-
CASSLVAGATGELFF
TGTGCCAGCAGCTTGGTAGCAGGGGCCACCGGGGAGCTGTTTTTT
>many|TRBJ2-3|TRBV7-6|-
CASRDGGLDTQYF
TGTGCCAGCAGAGACGGGGGGCTCGATACGCAGTATTTT
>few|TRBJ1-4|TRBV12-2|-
CASRLARGSNEKLFF
TGTGCAAGTCGCTTAGCTCGGGGATCTAATGAAAAACTGTTTTTT
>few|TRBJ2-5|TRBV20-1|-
CSASAVGVKTQYF
TGCAGTGCTAGTGCCGTGGGGGTAAAGACCCAGTACTTC
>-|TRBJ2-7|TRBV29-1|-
CSVEDPRGLDEQYF
TGCAGCGTTGAAGACCCGCGAGGCCTCGACGAGCAGTACTTC
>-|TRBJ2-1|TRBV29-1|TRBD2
CSVPRLAGGLSYNEQFF
TGCAGCGTTCCCCGTCTAGCGGGAGGATTGTCCTACAATGAGCAGTTCTTC
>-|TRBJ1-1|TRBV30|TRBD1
CARDRANTEAFF
TGTGCCAGGGACAGGGCGAACACTGAAGCTTTCTTT
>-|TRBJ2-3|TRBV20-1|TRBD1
CSARDRDRGRTDTQYF
TGCAGTGCTAGAGATCGGGACAGGGGGCGGACAGATACGCAGTATTTT
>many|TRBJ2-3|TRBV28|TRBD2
CASSGNRLAGGTDTQYF
TGTGCCAGCAGTGGAAATCGACTAGCGGGGGGCACAGATACGCAGTATTTT
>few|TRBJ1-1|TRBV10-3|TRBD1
CAIKDRNEGNTEAFF
TGTGCCATCAAGGACAGGAACGAGGGGAACACTGAAGCTTTCTTT
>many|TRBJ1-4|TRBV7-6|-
CASSPIGGPTNEKLFF
TGTGCCAGCAGCCCCATTGGGGGCCCAACTAATGAAAAACTGTTTTTT
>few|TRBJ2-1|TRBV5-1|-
CASSSYRVYPHNEQFF
TGCGCCAGCAGCTCCTATCGGGTCTACCCTCACAATGAGCAGTTCTTC
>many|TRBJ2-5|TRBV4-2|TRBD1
CASSQDEGQGETQYF
TGTGCCAGCAGCCAAGATGAGGGACAGGGAGAGACCCAGTACTTC
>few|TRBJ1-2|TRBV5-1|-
CASSLEVDLGYTF
TGCGCCAGCAGCTTGGAGGTTGATCTGGGCTACACCTTC
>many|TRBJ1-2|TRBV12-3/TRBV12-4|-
CASRYRDGYTF
TGTGCCAGCAGGTACAGGGACGGCTACACCTTC
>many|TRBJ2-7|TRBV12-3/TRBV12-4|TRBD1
CASSLAGQGYEQYF
TGTGCCAGCAGTTTAGCGGGACAGGGGTACGAGCAGTACTTC
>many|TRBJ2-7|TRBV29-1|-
CSATTGISYEQYF
TGCAGCGCCACTACAGGGATCTCCTACGAGCAGTACTTC
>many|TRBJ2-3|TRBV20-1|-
CSAPPSRRDTQYF
TGCAGTGCTCCGCCTTCTAGGAGAGATACGCAGTATTTT
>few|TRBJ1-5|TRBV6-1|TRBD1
CASRDRVSNQPQHF
TGTGCCAGCCGGGACAGGGTCAGCAATCAGCCCCAGCATTTT
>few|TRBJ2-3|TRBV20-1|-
CSPRGAPHRTDTQYF
TGCAGCCCAAGGGGGGCCCCGCACCGCACAGATACGCAGTATTTT
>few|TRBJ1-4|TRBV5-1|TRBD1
CASSRGQGTATNEKLFF
TGCGCCAGCAGTCGAGGACAGGGGACGGCAACTAATGAAAAACTGTTTTTT
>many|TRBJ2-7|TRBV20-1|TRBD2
CSANPAGTSGYEQYF
TGCAGTGCTAACCCGGCCGGGACTAGCGGATACGAGCAGTACTTC
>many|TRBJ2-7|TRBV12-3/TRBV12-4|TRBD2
CASSGRLAGVPPYEQYF
TGTGCCAGCAGTGGCCGACTAGCGGGGGTCCCCCCCTACGAGCAGTACTTC
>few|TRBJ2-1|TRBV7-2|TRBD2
CASSLELAGGRGEQFF
TGTGCCAGCAGCTTAGAACTAGCGGGGGGGCGAGGTGAGCAGTTCTTC
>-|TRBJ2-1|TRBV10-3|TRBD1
CATGTGGSDEQFF
TGTGCCACCGGGACAGGGGGTTCGGATGAGCAGTTCTTC
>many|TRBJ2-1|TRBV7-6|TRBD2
CASSLTSGDYNEQFF
TGTGCCAGCAGCCTAACTAGCGGGGACTACAATGAGCAGTTCTTC
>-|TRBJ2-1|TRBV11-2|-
CASTPGFEGEQFF
TGTGCCAGCACACCTGGCTTCGAGGGTGAGCAGTTCTTC
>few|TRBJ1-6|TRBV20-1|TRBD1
CSARARTGYNSPLHF
TGCAGTGCTAGGGCCAGGACAGGCTATAATTCACCCCTCCACTTT
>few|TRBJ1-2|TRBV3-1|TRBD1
CASSPGTGSIYGYTF
TGTGCCAGCAGCCCAGGGACAGGATCTATCTATGGCTACACCTTC
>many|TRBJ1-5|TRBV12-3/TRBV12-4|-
CASSLDVAPNQPQHF
TGTGCCAGCAGTTTAGACGTAGCGCCCAATCAGCCCCAGCATTTT
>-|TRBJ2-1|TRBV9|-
CASSVELVVGYNEQFF
TGTGCCAGCAGCGTAGAGTTGGTGGTAGGCTACAATGAGCAGTTCTTC
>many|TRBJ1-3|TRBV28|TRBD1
CASRSTGAGNTIYF
TGTGCCAGCCGAAGTACAGGGGCTGGAAACACCATATATTTT
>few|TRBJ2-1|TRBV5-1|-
CASSMGRSPYNEQFF
TGCGCCAGCAGCATGGGGAGGTCCCCCTACAATGAGCAGTTCTTC
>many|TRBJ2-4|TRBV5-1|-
CASSLEGEENIQYF
TGCGCCAGCAGCTTGGAAGGGGAGGAGAACATTCAGTACTTC
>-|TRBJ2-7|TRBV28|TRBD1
CASRKGQTIYEQYF
TGTGCCAGCAGGAAGGGACAGACTATCTACGAGCAGTACTTC
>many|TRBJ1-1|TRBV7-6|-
CASSLRNREAFF
TGTGCCAGCAGCCTTAGAAACCGTGAAGCTTTCTTT
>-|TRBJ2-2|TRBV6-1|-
CAISLHGTANTGELFF
TGTGCCATCTCGCTTCACGGGACGGCGAACACCGGGGAGCTGTTTTTT